Listed below are T cell receptor beta chains from one sample, sequenced in a study of OX40 agonist ivuxolimab in advanced cancers. Sequencing was performed with immunoSEQ multiplex PCR; in TCRdb, only in-frame clones are kept and a portion is missing. Among roughly 32,000 clones listed, approximately 80% were seen once. Specimen: CD4+ or CD8+ T cells sorted from blood, collected in a trial of the OX40 agonist ivuxolimab. Receptors were obtained from an adult with an advanced solid tumor such as melanoma, head and neck, liver or kidney cancer. Both conserved end residues are part of each CDR3. Each record gives: J gene, V gene, CDR3 protein.

TRBJ1-1 TRBV6-1 CASSKTDYTEAFF
TRBJ2-7 TRBV5-1 CASSLVSNFPTYEQYF
TRBJ1-2 TRBV5-4 CASRSAGVNYGYTF
TRBJ2-7 TRBV5-4 CASSLEGGTYEQYF
TRBJ2-3 TRBV18 CASSPPSHTDTQYF
TRBJ2-7 TRBV27 CASSSLSYEQYF
TRBJ1-1 TRBV19 CASYQPGPGAAFF
TRBJ2-5 TRBV2 CASNKGQQETQYF
TRBJ1-3 TRBV5-1 CASSLGAGNTIYF
TRBJ2-5 TRBV5-1 CASSLRPGERETQYF
TRBJ2-5 TRBV19 CASSPHSQETQYF
TRBJ1-2 TRBV18 CASSPQTGALVYGYTF
TRBJ2-7 TRBV28 CASTGEQGYYEQYF
TRBJ2-7 TRBV28 CASSLRSSYEQYF
TRBJ2-2 TRBV7-3 CASSIGTGGDTGELFF
TRBJ2-3 TRBV19 CASSPGPRTDTQYF
TRBJ2-1 TRBV27 CASSLSLGRFYIYNEQFF
. TRBV4-1 CASSLTAAYEQYF
TRBJ2-2 TRBV5-6 CASSLPPGLAPRTGELFF
TRBJ2-5 TRBV11-3 CASSFGSGLQETQYF
TRBJ2-1 TRBV29-1 CSAGVNEQFF
TRBJ2-1 TRBV5-1 CASSLETSGYNEQFF
TRBJ2-7 TRBV29-1 CSVDLTGTYEQYF
TRBJ1-1 TRBV18 CASSHGGRGTEAFF
TRBJ2-6 TRBV27 CASSNGQGWANVLTF
TRBJ2-5 TRBV15 CATSIGLAGGRETQYF
TRBJ2-7 TRBV6-1 CASSALRRGADEQYF
TRBJ1-4 TRBV6-1 CASSEGSSANEKLFF
TRBJ2-2 TRBV7-9 CASSLAPPGQGNTGELFF
TRBJ2-7 TRBV18 CASSQVGTSGYEQYF
TRBJ1-4 TRBV18 CASSPRTRSQLANEKLFF
TRBJ1-5 TRBV30 CAWSVQINQPQHF
TRBJ2-7 TRBV28 CASSFLSGDPAYEQYF
TRBJ2-1 TRBV30 CAWSDGRLGSHEQFF
TRBJ1-6 TRBV28 CASRGAPSYNSPLHF
TRBJ2-5 TRBV7-9 CASSPSSGGVRETQYF
TRBJ2-1 TRBV9 CASSVGGWDEQFF
TRBJ1-5 TRBV28 CASSPGLRGGSNQPQHF
TRBJ2-7 TRBV6-6 CASSYAVAGGNEQYF
TRBJ1-4 TRBV28 CASSFPDRGREKLFF
TRBJ1-5 TRBV6-5 CASSSHKSNQPQHF
TRBJ2-7 TRBV19 CASSIGGQVPYEQYF
TRBJ2-5 TRBV18 CASSPPSHSAETQYF
TRBJ2-2 TRBV7-6 CASSELPGLEGHGELFF
TRBJ2-7 TRBV2 CASRADIRTGKRYEQYF
TRBJ1-6 TRBV4-2 CASSQDRPGRGSLHF
TRBJ1-6 TRBV6-1 CASSEQGNHNSPLHF
TRBJ2-7 TRBV7-2 CASSFIAGVSYEQYF
TRBJ1-5 TRBV18 CASSGTGDQPQHF
. TRBV28 CASTNPYEQYF
TRBJ2-1 TRBV7-6 CASSLLLLAEENEQFF
TRBJ2-3 TRBV19 CASSISRGYSTDTQYF
TRBJ1-1 TRBV18 CASSQSITGGVTEAFF
TRBJ2-7 TRBV5-1 CASSLGAGVGSYEQYF
TRBJ1-2 TRBV4-3 CASSQDLGLFYGYTF
TRBJ1-1 TRBV30 CAWSGLTEAFF
TRBJ2-5 TRBV18 CASSQNSGSSETQYF